This TCR beta chain comes out of a study of PD-1 blockade in classical Hodgkin lymphoma. TCRdb's copy holds only in-frame clones and misses some; the assay was immunoSEQ multiplex PCR. The sample holds approximately 21,000 clones, approximately 77% seen once. V was shortened by 0 bases and J by 4 bases, with 7 bases between the two germline ends. Germline CDR1 and CDR2: SGHTA and FQGTGA. The CDR3 contains 14 residues. As to time point: cycle 4 day 1 (C4D1), after more than five weeks of nivolumab. Every patient had relapsed following autologous stem cell transplantation, and cohorts differed in brentuximab vedotin exposure.

The sample in question was peripheral blood mononuclear cells (PBMCs), obtained before the fourth cycle of nivolumab. The sequence derives from a human donor with classical Hodgkin lymphoma. The rearrangement uses TRBV7-3 and TRBJ1-5, with D tentatively TRBD1 (5 bases). The CDR3 DNA is TGTGCCAGCAGCTTAACCGGGGGGAATCAGCCCCAGCATTTT. Translating gives CASSLTGGNQPQHF.